Listed below are T cell receptor beta chains from one sample, sequenced in a study of blood T cell repertoires in COVID-19. The table came from immunoSEQ multiplex PCR; TCRdb's copy has only in-frame clones and leaves some out. The data contain 400,000 to 450,000 clones, approximately 90% of them singletons. Sequencing was performed on peripheral blood. The source of these receptors is a man aged 18 to 29 with COVID-19, enrolled during active disease. Both conserved end residues are part of each CDR3. A D gene is named only where the DNA matches it firmly. A row's size may be missing; if present it is once, few, many or a size class.

abundance,j_gene,d_gene,v_gene,len,CDR3nt,CDR3aa
.,TRBJ2-1,.,TRBV5-1,14,TGCGCCAGCAGCAGGTCCGGAGAAGGCAATGAGCAGTTCTTC,CASSRSGEGNEQFF
once,TRBJ1-1,.,TRBV6-6,13,TGTGCCAGCAGACTCCGGTCGAACACTGAAGCTTTCTTT,CASRLRSNTEAFF
.,TRBJ2-2,TRBD1,TRBV7-9,14,TGTGCCAGCAGCCCGGGACAGGGGGCCGGGGAGCTGTTTTTT,CASSPGQGAGELFF
few,TRBJ1-4,.,TRBV5-1,14,TGCGCCAGCAGCTTTAGCGGGGAAGGTGAAAAACTGTTTTTT,CASSFSGEGEKLFF
.,TRBJ1-3,TRBD1,TRBV5-1,17,TGCGCCAGCAGTTACAGTGGGGACAGGAGCGCTGGAAACACCATATATTTT,CASSYSGDRSAGNTIYF
.,TRBJ2-7,.,TRBV6-5,15,TGTGCCAGCAGTTACTCGACTTCGGCCTGGTACGAGCAGTACTTC,CASSYSTSAWYEQYF
.,TRBJ2-4,.,TRBV5-8,14,TGTGCCAGCCGGGAGCAGGGCGCCAAAAACATTCAGTACTTC,CASREQGAKNIQYF
.,TRBJ2-1,.,TRBV18,13,TGTGCCAGCTCACGTCAAGCGTACAATGAGCAGTTCTTC,CASSRQAYNEQFF
.,TRBJ1-6,.,TRBV6-1,15,TGTGCCAGCAGTGAAGCCGTCAGTTTTAATTCACCCCTCCACTTT,CASSEAVSFNSPLHF
.,TRBJ2-2,.,TRBV29-1,14,TGCAGCGTTGAAGACAGGGGAAGCACCGGGGAGCTGTTTTTT,CSVEDRGSTGELFF
.,TRBJ1-1,TRBD1,TRBV30,14,TGTGCCTGGAGCACCGGGACAGGGAACACTGAAGCTTTCTTT,CAWSTGTGNTEAFF
few,TRBJ2-5,.,TRBV4-1,13,TGCGCCAGCAGCCATAACTACCAAGAGACCCAGTACTTC,CASSHNYQETQYF
.,TRBJ2-7,.,TRBV1,15,TGCACCAGCAGTCAAACGGGACACGACTCCTACGAGCAGTACTTC,CTSSQTGHDSYEQYF